The source of this T cell receptor (beta chain) is a study of blood T cells in healthy people across ages. General study findings and limits: A roughly linear fall in TCR beta diversity per million T cells was seen with increasing age. One million T cells yielded diversity estimates that were considered underestimates.

The CDR3 runs to 14 residues. From germline, CDR1 is SNHLY and CDR2 FYNNEI. The ends were cut back, 6 bases at V and 5 bases at J, with 15 bases in the middle. Notes on this clonotype: Its target is unknown.

Primers used in a second PCR of roughly 7 to 11 cycles were a sample-barcoded 5' primer and a J-beta primer mix. Unique molecular identifiers of 12 random nucleotides labeled each cDNA. TCRdb reanalysed the 5' RACE reads using MiXCR and keeps one entry per CDR3 protein. There are 650,000 to 900,000 distinct CDR3 sequences in the sample; about 62% occur only once, and about 27% lies in the top ten. The chain recombines TRBV2 with TRBJ2-3; D might be TRBD1 (5 bases). The clonotype was recovered from a man aged 30 to 39 in good health. Sequencing input: blood. The CDR3 sequence: CASRVGDQGDTQYF. The CDR3 DNA sequence: TGTGCCAGCAGGGTTGGGGATCAGGGAGATACGCAGTATTTT.